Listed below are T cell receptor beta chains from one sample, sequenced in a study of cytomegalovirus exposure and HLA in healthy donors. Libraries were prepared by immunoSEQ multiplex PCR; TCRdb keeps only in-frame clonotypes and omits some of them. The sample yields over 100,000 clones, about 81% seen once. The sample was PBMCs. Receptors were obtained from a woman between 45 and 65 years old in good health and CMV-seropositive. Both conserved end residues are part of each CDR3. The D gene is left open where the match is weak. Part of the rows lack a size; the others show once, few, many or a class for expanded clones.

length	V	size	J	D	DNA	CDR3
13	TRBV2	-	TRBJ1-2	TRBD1	TGTGCCAGCAGCGGACAGGGAGGAGCTGGCTACACCTTC	CASSGQGGAGYTF
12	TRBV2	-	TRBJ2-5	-	TGTGCCACCGGACTCCTTCAAGAGACCCAGTACTTC	CATGLLQETQYF
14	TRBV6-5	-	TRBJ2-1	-	TGTGCCAGCAGTAGCTTCCCGTCCTACAATGAGCAGTTCTTC	CASSSFPSYNEQFF
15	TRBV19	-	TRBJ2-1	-	TGTGCCAGTACTCCTAGCGCGAGCTCCTACAATGAGCAGTTCTTC	CASTPSASSYNEQFF
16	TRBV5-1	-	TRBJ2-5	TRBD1	TGCGCCAGCAGCCGAGGGACAGGGGTGGGGCAAGAGACCCAGTACTTC	CASSRGTGVGQETQYF
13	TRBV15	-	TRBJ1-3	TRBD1	TGTGCCACCAGCAAGGATTCCGGGACAGTGACATATTTT	CATSKDSGTVTYF
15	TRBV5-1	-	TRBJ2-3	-	TGCGCCAGCAGCTTCGGAGGGCCCCTCACAGATACGCAGTATTTT	CASSFGGPLTDTQYF
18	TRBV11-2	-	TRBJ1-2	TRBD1	TGTGCCAGCAGCTTAGTGTCTGCCCTGGGACAGGGCGTAGGAGGCTACACCTTC	CASSLVSALGQGVGGYTF
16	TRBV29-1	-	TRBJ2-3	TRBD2	TGCAGCGTCCGAGGCTCTAGCGGGGGTTCCACAGATACGCAGTATTTT	CSVRGSSGGSTDTQYF
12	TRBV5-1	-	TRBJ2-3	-	TGCGCCAGCAGCTTGCCTACGGATACGCAGTATTTT	CASSLPTDTQYF
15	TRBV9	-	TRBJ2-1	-	TGTGCCAGCAGCCAAGGTCCGGGAGAGTTCAATGAGCAGCTCTTC	CASSQGPGEFNEQLF
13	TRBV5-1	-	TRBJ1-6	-	TGCGCCAGCAGCTTGGACTGGTCGGCACCCCTCCACTTT	CASSLDWSAPLHF
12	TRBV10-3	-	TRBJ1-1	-	TGTGCCATCGGACAGTCTTACACTGAAGCTTTCTTT	CAIGQSYTEAFF
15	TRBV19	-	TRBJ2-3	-	TGTGCCAGTAGGAGGAAGGAAACGCCCCTCTATACGCAGTATTTT	CASRRKETPLYTQYF
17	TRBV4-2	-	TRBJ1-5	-	TGTGCCAGCAGCCAAGAACGGGGTGGGCTTCCCAATCAGCCCCAGCATTTT	CASSQERGGLPNQPQHF
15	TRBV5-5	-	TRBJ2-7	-	TGTGCCAGCAGCCCACAACCCAGGACAAACTACGAGCAGTACTTC	CASSPQPRTNYEQYF
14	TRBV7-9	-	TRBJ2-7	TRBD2	TGTGCCAGCAGCTTGCCCGGGACTAGGTACGAGCAGTACTTC	CASSLPGTRYEQYF
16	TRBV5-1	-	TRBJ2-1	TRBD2	TGCGCCAGCAGCTTGGCCGGGACTAGCGGGACAGATGAGCAGTTCTTC	CASSLAGTSGTDEQFF
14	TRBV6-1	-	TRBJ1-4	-	TGTGCCAGCAACCCTGGGGGGAGGGTCGAAAAACTGTTTTTT	CASNPGGRVEKLFF
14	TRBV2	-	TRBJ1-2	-	TGTGCCAGCAGTGAAGTTGAGGGCTCCTATGGCTACACCTTC	CASSEVEGSYGYTF
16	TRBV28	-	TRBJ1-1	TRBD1	TGTGCCAGCAGTCAAAGGACAGGGGCTATGAACACTGAAGCTTTCTTT	CASSQRTGAMNTEAFF
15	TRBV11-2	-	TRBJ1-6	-	TGTGCCAGCAGCTTAGAGGGCAGGGTGGGCTCACCCCTCCACTTT	CASSLEGRVGSPLHF
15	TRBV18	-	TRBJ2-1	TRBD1	TGTGCCAGCTTCCCCTACAGGGGGGAATACAATGAGCAGTTCTTC	CASFPYRGEYNEQFF
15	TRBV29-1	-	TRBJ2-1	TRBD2	TGCAGCGTTTTGACTAGCGGGATCTACAGGAATGAGCAGTTCTTC	CSVLTSGIYRNEQFF
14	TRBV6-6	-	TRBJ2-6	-	TGTGCCAGCACCCGGCCAGGTGGGGCCAACGTCCTGACTTTC	CASTRPGGANVLTF
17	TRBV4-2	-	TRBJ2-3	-	TGTGCCAGCAGCCAAGCGCGGATGAGCGGACGCACAGATACGCAGTATTTT	CASSQARMSGRTDTQYF
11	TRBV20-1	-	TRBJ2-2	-	TGCAGTGCTAGGACTCCCGGGGAGCTGTTTTTT	CSARTPGELFF
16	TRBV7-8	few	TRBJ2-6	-	TGTGCCAGCAGCTTAGTTGCGGCGGTCGGGGCCAACGTCCTGACTTTC	CASSLVAAVGANVLTF
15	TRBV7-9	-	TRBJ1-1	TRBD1	TGTGCCAGCAGCTTGGGACAGACCATGAACACTGAAGCTTTCTTT	CASSLGQTMNTEAFF
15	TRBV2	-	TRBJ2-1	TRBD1	TGTGCCAGCAGCGACGGGACAGGCTCCTACAATGAGCAGTTCTTC	CASSDGTGSYNEQFF
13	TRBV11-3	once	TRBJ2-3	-	TGTGCCAGCAGCTTAGATCGCAGCACGGGGCAGTATTTT	CASSLDRSTGQYF
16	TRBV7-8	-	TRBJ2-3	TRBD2	TGTGCCAGCAGCAAAGTACTAGCGGGAGCCACAGATACACAGTATTTT	CASSKVLAGATDTQYF
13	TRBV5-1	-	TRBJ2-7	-	TGCGCCAGCTCCCCAGGGTCTTCCTACGAGCAGTACTTC	CASSPGSSYEQYF
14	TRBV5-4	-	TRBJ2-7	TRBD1	TGTGCCAGCAGCTCCCGGACAGGCTTCTACGAGCAGTACTTC	CASSSRTGFYEQYF
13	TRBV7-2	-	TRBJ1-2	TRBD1	TGTGCCAGCAGCTACAGGACAGGGGACGGCTACACCTTC	CASSYRTGDGYTF
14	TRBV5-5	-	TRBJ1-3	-	TGTGCCAGCAACGGGGGGGGGACTGGAAACACCATATATTTT	CASNGGGTGNTIYF
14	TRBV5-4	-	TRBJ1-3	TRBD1	TGTGCCAGCAGAATACAGGGGAACGGAAACACCATATATTTT	CASRIQGNGNTIYF
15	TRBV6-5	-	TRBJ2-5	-	TGTGCCAGCAGTTACCTACAGGGTATCCAAGAGACCCAGTACTTC	CASSYLQGIQETQYF
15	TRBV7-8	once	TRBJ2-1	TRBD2	TGTGCCAGCAGCTCGTTGGGACTAGCGGACAATGAGCAGTTCTTC	CASSSLGLADNEQFF
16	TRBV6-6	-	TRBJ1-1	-	TGTGCCAGCAGCCCCTTTACGTGGGGGGGGAACACTGAAGCTTTCTTT	CASSPFTWGGNTEAFF
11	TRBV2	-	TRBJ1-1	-	TGTGCCAGCTCCCTAAACACTGAAGCTTTCTTT	CASSLNTEAFF
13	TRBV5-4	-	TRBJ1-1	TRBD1	TGTGCCAGCACCACAGGGGGCATAGCTGAAGCTTTCTTT	CASTTGGIAEAFF
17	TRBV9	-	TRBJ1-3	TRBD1	TGTGCCAGCAGCGTGGGGTCAGGGGGGACAGGGGCATACACCATATATTTT	CASSVGSGGTGAYTIYF
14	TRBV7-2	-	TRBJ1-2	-	TGTGCCAGCAGCTTAGTTCCCGGAGACTATGGCTACACCTTC	CASSLVPGDYGYTF
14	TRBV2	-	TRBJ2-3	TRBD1	TGTGCCAGCAGTGGGACAGGGACCCCAGATACGCAGTATTTT	CASSGTGTPDTQYF
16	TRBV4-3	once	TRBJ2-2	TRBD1	TGCGCCAGCAGCCAATATCGGACAGGGGAGGACGGGGAGCTGTTTTTT	CASSQYRTGEDGELFF
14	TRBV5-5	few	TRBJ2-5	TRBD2	TGTGCCAGCAGCTTGGCGGGAGGGTGGGAGACCCAGTACTTC	CASSLAGGWETQYF
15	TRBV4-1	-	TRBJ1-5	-	TGCGCCAGCAGCCAGTTAGACAGTGGGAATCAGCCCCAGCATTTT	CASSQLDSGNQPQHF
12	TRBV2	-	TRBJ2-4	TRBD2	TGTGCCAGCAGGGATATTTTGGGGGGGCAGTACTTC	CASRDILGGQYF
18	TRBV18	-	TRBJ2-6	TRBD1	TGTGCCAGCTCATTCCCCGTGGGACAGGGTCCTGGGGCCAACGTCCTGACTTTC	CASSFPVGQGPGANVLTF
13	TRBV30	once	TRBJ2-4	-	TGTGCCTGGAGTAGGGGATTGGGGAACATTCAGTACTTC	CAWSRGLGNIQYF
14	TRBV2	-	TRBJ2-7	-	TGTGCCAGCAGTGAAGCGAGCGGAACCTACGAGCAGTACTTC	CASSEASGTYEQYF
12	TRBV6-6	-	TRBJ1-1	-	TGTGCCAGCAGTCCCGGGGGGTCTGAAGCTTTCTTT	CASSPGGSEAFF